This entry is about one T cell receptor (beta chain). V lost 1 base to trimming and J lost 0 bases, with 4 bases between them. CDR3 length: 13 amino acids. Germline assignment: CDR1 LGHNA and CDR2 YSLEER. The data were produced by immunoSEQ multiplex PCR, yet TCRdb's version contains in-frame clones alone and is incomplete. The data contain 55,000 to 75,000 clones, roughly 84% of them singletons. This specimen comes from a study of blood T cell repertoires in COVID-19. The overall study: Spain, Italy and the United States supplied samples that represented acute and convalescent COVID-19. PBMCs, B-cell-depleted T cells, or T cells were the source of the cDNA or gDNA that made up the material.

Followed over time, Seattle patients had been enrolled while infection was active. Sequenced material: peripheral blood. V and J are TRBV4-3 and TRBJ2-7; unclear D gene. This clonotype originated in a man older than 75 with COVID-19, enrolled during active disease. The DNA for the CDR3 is TGCGCCAGCAGCCAAGGACTCTCCTACGAGCAGTACTTC. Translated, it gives CASSQGLSYEQYF.